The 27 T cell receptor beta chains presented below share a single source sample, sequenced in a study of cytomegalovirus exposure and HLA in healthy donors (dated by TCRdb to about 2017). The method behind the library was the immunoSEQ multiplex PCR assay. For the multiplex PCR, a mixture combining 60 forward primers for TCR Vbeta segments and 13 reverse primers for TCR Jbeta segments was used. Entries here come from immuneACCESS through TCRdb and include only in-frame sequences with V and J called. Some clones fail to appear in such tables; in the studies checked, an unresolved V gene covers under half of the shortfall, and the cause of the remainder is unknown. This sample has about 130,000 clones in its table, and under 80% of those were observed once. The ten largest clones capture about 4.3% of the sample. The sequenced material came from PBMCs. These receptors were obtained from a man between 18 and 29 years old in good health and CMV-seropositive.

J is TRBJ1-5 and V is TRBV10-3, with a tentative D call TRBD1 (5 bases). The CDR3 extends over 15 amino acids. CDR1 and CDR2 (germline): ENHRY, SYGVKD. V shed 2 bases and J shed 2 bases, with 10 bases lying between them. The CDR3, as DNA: TGTGCCATCAGTGAGACGGGGGGAGGCAATCAGCCCCAGCATTTT. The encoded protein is CAISETGGGNQPQHF.

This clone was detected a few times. The CDR3 region is CASSLGASGGNEQFF. In nucleotides, the CDR3 is TGTGCCAGCAGCTTAGGGGCTAGCGGGGGGAATGAGCAGTTCTTC. This rearrangement joins TRBV7-2 to TRBJ2-1; 11 nucleotides align to TRBD2. The V and J ends lost 1 base and 7 bases, in that order; junction bases with no gene match: 3. CDR1 and CDR2 (germline): SGHTA, FQGNSA. The CDR3 extends over 15 amino acids. Together with reference TRBV7-2 and TRBJ2-1, the CDR3 gives the full variable domain: GAGVSQSPSNKVTEKGKDVELRCDPISGHTALYWYRQSLGQGLEFLIYFQGNSAPDKSGLPSDRFSAERTGGSVSTLTIQRTQQEDSAVYLCASSLGASGGNEQFFGPGTRLTVL.

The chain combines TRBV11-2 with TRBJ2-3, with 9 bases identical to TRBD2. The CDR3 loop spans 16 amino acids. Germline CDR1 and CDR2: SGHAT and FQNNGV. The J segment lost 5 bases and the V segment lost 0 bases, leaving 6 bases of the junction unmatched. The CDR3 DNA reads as TGTGCCAGCAGCTTAGATCGCGCGGGGGGGCGAGATACGCAGTATTTT. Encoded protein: CASSLDRAGGRDTQYF.

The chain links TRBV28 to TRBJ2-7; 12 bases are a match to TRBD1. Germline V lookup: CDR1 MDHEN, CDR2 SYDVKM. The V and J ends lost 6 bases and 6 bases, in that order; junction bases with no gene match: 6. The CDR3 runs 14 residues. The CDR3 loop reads CASRTPGQGAEQYF. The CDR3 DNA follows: TGTGCCAGCAGAACACCGGGACAGGGGGCCGAGCAGTACTTC.

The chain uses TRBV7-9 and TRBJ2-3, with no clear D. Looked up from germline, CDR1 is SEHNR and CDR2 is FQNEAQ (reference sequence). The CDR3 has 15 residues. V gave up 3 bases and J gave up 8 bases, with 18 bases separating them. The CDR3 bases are TGTGCCAGCAGCTTCGGCACGTACTCCTCAGGTACGCAGTATTTT. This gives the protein CASSFGTYSSGTQYF.

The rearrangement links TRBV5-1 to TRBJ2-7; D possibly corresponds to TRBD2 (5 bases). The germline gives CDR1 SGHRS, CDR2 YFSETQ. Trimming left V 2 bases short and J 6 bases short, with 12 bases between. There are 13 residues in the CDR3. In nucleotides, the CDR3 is TGCGCCAGCAGCTTAAAGGCAGAGGGCGAGCAGTACTTC. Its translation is CASSLKAEGEQYF.

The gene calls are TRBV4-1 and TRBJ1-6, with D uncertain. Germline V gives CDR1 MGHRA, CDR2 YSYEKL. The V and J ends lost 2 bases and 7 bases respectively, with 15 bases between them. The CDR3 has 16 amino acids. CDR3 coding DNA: TGCGCCAGCAGCCAAACCTTCGGTGAACAGAATTCACCCCTCCACTTT. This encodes CASSQTFGEQNSPLHF.

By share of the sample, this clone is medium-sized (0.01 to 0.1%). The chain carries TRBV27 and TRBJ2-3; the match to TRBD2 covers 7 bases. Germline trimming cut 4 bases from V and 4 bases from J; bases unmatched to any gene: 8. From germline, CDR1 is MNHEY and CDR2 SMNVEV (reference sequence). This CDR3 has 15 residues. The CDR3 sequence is CASSSPREGSDTQYF. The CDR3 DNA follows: TGTGCCAGCAGTTCCCCTAGGGAGGGTTCAGATACGCAGTATTTT.

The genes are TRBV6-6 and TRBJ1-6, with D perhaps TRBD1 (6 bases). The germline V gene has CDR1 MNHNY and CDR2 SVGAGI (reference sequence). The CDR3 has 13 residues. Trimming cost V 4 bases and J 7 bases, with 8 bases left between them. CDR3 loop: CASSSDRNSPLHF. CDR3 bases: TGTGCCAGCAGTTCCGACAGGAATTCACCCCTCCACTTT.

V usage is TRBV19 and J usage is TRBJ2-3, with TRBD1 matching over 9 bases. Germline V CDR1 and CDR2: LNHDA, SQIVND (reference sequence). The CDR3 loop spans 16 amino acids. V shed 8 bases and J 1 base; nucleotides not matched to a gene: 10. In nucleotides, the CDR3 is TGTGCCAGTGCGGGTAGGGGACAGGGCGGCACAGATACGCAGTATTTT. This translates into CASAGRGQGGTDTQYF.

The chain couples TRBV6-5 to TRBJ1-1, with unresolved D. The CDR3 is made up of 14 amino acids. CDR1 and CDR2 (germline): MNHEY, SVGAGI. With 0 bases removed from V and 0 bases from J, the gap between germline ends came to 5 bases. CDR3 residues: CASSYSPVNTEAFF. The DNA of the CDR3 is TGTGCCAGCAGTTACTCTCCGGTGAACACTGAAGCTTTCTTT.

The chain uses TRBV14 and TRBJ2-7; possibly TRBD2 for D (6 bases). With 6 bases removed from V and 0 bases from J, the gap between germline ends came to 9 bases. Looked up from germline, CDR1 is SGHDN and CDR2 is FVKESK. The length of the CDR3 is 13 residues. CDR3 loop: CASRRDGSYEQYF. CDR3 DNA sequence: TGTGCCAGCAGGCGGGACGGCTCCTACGAGCAGTACTTC. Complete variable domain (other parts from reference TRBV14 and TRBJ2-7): EAGVTQFPSHSVIEKGQTVTLRCDPISGHDNLYWYRRVMGKEIKFLLHFVKESKQDESGMPNNRFLAERTGGTYSTLKVQPAELEDSGVYFCASRRDGSYEQYFGPGTRLTVT.

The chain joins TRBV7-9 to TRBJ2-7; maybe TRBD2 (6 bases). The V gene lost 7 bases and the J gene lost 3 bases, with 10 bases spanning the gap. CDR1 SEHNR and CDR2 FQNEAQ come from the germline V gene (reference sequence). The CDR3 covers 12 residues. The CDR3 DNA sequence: TGTGCCAGCACGGGGGATGACTACGAGCAGTACTTC. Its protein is CASTGDDYEQYF.

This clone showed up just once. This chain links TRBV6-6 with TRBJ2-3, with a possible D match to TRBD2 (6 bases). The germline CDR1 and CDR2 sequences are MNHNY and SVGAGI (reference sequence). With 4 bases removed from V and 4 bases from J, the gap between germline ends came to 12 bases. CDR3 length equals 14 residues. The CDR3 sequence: CASSFLSGADTQYF. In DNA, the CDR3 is TGTGCCAGCAGTTTCCTTAGCGGTGCAGATACGCAGTATTTT.

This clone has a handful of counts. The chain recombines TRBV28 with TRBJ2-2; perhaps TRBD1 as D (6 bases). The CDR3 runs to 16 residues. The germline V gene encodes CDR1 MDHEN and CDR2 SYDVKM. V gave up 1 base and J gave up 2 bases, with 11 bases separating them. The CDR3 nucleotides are TGTGCCAGCAGTTTATTCGCCAGGGGTAACACCGGGGAGCTGTTTTTT. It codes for CASSLFARGNTGELFF.

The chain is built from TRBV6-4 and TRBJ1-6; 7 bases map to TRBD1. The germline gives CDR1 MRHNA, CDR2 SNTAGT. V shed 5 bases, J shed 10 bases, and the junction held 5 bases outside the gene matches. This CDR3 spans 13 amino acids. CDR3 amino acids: CASSPRGESPLHF. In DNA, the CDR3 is TGTGCCAGCAGTCCCAGGGGGGAATCACCCCTCCACTTT.

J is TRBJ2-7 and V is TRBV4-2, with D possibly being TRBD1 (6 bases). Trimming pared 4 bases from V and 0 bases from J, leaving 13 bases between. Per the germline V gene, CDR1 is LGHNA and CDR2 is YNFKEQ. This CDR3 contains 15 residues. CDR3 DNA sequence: TGTGCCAGCAGCCCCGGGTCAGGGGACTCCTACGAGCAGTACTTC. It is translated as CASSPGSGDSYEQYF.

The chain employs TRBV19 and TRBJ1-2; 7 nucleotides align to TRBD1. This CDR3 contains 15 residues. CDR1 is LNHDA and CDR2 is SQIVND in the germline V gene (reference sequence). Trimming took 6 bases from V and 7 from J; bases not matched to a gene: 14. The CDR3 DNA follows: TGTGCCAGTAGCCCTGTACAGGGGAGCTGGGGTGGCTACACCTTC. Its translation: CASSPVQGSWGGYTF.

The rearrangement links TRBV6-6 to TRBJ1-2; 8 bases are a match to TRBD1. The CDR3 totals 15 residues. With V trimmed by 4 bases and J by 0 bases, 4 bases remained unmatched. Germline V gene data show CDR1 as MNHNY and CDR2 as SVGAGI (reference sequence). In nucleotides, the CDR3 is TGTGCCAGCAGTTTGGGGACAGGAGCTAACTATGGCTACACCTTC. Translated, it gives CASSLGTGANYGYTF.

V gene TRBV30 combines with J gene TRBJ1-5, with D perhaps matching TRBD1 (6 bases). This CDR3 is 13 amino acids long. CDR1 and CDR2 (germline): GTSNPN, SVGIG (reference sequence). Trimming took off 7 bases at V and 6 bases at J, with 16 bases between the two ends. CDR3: CASGGGRGQPQHF. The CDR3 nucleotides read TGTGCCTCCGGCGGGGGGCGCGGTCAGCCCCAGCATTTT.

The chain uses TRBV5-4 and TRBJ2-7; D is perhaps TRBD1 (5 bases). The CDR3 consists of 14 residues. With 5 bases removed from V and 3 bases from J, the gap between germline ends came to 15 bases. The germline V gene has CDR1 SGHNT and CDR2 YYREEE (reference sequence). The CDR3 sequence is CASRPTEDGYEQYF. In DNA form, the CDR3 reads TGTGCCAGCAGACCGACAGAGGACGGCTACGAGCAGTACTTC.

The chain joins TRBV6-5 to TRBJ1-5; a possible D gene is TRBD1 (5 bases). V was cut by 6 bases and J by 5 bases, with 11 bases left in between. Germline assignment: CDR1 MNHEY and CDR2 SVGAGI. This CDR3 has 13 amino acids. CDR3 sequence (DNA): TGTGCCAGCAGCCGGACACTCGATCAGCCCCAGCATTTT. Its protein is CASSRTLDQPQHF.

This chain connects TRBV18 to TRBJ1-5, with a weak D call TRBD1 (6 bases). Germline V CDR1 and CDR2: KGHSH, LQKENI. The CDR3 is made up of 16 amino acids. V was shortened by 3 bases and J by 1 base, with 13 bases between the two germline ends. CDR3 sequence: CASSPTRQGSNQPQHF. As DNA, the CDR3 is TGTGCCAGCTCACCCACCCGGCAGGGGAGCAATCAGCCCCAGCATTTT.

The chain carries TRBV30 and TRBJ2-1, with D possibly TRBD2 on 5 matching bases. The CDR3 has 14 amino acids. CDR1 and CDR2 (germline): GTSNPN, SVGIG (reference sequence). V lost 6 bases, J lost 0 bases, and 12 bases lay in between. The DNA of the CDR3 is TGTGCCTGTCCTAGCTGGGACTCCTACAATGAGCAGTTCTTC. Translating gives CACPSWDSYNEQFF.

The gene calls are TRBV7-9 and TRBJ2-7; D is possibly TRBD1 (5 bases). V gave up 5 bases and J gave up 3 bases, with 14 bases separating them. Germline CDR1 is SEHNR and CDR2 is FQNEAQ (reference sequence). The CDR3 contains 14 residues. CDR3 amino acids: CASSRMDIGYEQYF. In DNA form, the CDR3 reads TGTGCCAGCAGCCGAATGGACATAGGCTACGAGCAGTACTTC. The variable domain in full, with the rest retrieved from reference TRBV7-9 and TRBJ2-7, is DTGVSQNPRHKITKRGQNVTFRCDPISEHNRLYWYRQTLGQGPEFLTYFQNEAQLEKSRLLSDRFSAERPKGSFSTLEIQRTEQGDSAMYLCASSRMDIGYEQYFGPGTRLTVT.

The CDR3, as DNA: TGCGCCAGCAGCCGACCGGGACTAGCAAGGGAGACCCAGTACTTC. Translation gives CASSRPGLARETQYF. This chain uses TRBV5-1 with TRBJ2-5; TRBD2 matches 9 bases. Germline values: CDR1 SGHRS, CDR2 YFSETQ. The CDR3 contains 15 residues. V gave up 4 bases and J gave up 5 bases; unmatched junction bases: 9.

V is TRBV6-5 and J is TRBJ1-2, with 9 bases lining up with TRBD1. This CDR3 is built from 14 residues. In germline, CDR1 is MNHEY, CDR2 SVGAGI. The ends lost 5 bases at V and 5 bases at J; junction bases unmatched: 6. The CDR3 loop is CASSPGTGHYGYTF. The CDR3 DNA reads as TGTGCCAGCAGTCCCGGGACAGGGCATTATGGCTACACCTTC.